This entry lists 27 T cell receptor beta chains sequenced from one sample in a study of T-cell reconstitution after alpha-beta-depleted transplantation in children. The TCRbeta library incorporated unique molecular identifiers. Via MiXCR, TCRdb re-called the PCR reads, giving one row per CDR3 protein. The sample has around 250,000 distinct CDR3 sequences, approximately 8.9% seen once; the top ten hold 5% to 7%. The sample here was PBMCs, mostly from graft donor cells, taken 180 days after TCRalphabeta/CD19-depleted stem cell transplant. These receptor sequences come from a male patient aged 10 to 17 who had a stem cell transplant for acute lymphoblastic leukemia, so the T cells may come from the graft donor.

This clonotype was detected ten times or more. The chain carries TRBV7-9 and TRBJ1-4; D is uncertain. The CDR3 covers 13 residues. Germline values: CDR1 SEHNR, CDR2 FQNEAQ (reference sequence). V gave up 1 base and J gave up 6 bases, with 6 bases separating them. The CDR3 bases are TGTGCCAGCAGCTTAGGAGGGCATGAAAAACTGTTTTTT. Protein: CASSLGGHEKLFF.

This clonotype was seen ten or more times. The chain has TRBV6-5 and TRBJ2-1; D not resolved. The germline CDR1 and CDR2 sequences are MNHEY and SVGAGI. V dropped 3 bases and J dropped 6 bases, with 9 bases sitting between them. CDR3 length: 13 residues. This CDR3 reads CASSYGGSNEQFF. The DNA for the CDR3 is TGTGCCAGCAGTTATGGCGGTTCCAATGAGCAGTTCTTC.

This clonotype has at least ten counts. V and J are TRBV5-1 and TRBJ2-2, with 11 bases aligning to TRBD1. CDR1 is SGHRS and CDR2 is YFSETQ in the germline V gene. This CDR3 comprises 15 residues. The V gene end was trimmed by 2 bases and the J gene end by 6 bases; junction bases not matched to a gene: 3. The CDR3, as DNA: TGCGCCAGCAGCTTTGGACAGGGGGCGCCCGGGGAGCTGTTTTTT. This gives the protein CASSFGQGAPGELFF.

This clonotype appeared many times. V gene TRBV4-2 combines with J gene TRBJ2-7, with TRBD2 matching over 8 bases. The CDR3 extends over 16 amino acids. In germline, CDR1 is LGHNA, CDR2 YNFKEQ. The V and J ends lost 4 bases and 1 base, in that order; junction bases with no gene match: 9. CDR3 in amino acids: CASSRSPSGGSYEQYF. CDR3 nucleotides: TGTGCCAGCAGCCGTTCCCCCAGCGGGGGTTCCTACGAGCAGTACTTC.

This clonotype was found many times. This chain links TRBV29-1 with TRBJ1-2; D might be TRBD1 (6 bases). CDR3 length equals 13 residues. Germline V gives CDR1 SQVTM, CDR2 ANQGSEA. Trimming removed 0 bases at V and 8 bases at J, with 13 bases between. The CDR3 DNA follows: TGCAGCGTTGAAGATCCACAGGGAGGGGGCTACACCTTC. It codes for CSVEDPQGGGYTF.

This clonotype showed up many times. The chain couples TRBV6-5 to TRBJ2-5; 9 bases line up with TRBD2. The V gene's germline CDR1 is MNHEY and CDR2 SVGAGI. The trim removed 2 bases at V and 6 bases at J, leaving 4 bases unmatched. This CDR3 region has 14 residues. The CDR3 nucleotides are TGTGCCAGCAGTTACCGTAGCGGGAGTAAGACCCAGTACTTC. It yields the protein CASSYRSGSKTQYF.

A note on this clonotype: This clone may be a read error of a much larger clone one base away. This rearrangement joins TRBV28 to TRBJ2-2; no clear D gene. The CDR3 loop spans 15 amino acids. The germline CDR1 and CDR2 sequences are MDHEN and SYDVKM. CDR3 loop: CASRLFKGNTGELFF. The CDR3 DNA reads TGTGCCAGCAGATTATTTAAGGGTAACACCGGGGAGCTGTTTTTT.

In this sample, this clonotype turned up many times. J is TRBJ2-5 and V is TRBV28; no reliable D call. There are 13 residues in the CDR3. Trimming removed 2 bases at V and 5 bases at J, with 9 bases between. The V gene's germline CDR1 is MDHEN and CDR2 SYDVKM. The CDR3 bases are TGTGCCAGCAGTTTAACCCTTGGGGAGACCCAGTACTTC. Its translation is CASSLTLGETQYF.

This clonotype was seen ten or more times. V is TRBV6-2 or TRBV6-3 and J is TRBJ2-4; 8 bases fit TRBD2. V dropped 5 bases and J dropped 6; count of bases not matched to a gene: 6. Looked up from germline, CDR1 is MNHEY and CDR2 is SVGEGT. The CDR3 consists of 14 residues. Here the CDR3 reads CASSPQRELNIQYF. The CDR3 DNA follows: TGTGCCAGCAGTCCCCAGCGGGAGCTAAACATTCAGTACTTC.

This clonotype was recorded many times. The chain is built from TRBV10-2 and TRBJ2-2; D ambiguous. V gave up 7 bases and J gave up 6 bases, with 6 bases separating them. Per germline, CDR1 WSHSY and CDR2 SAAADI. The CDR3 consists of 11 residues. CDR3 nucleotide sequence: TGCGCCAGCACCATAGCCGGGGAGCTGTTTTTT. Translating it yields CASTIAGELFF.

J is TRBJ1-5 and V is TRBV12-3 or TRBV12-4; unclear D gene. The CDR3 spans 12 residues. This chain's CDR3 is CTCSSSNQPQHF. The CDR3 nucleotides are TGTACCTGCAGTTCTAGCAATCAGCCCCAGCATTTT.

This clonotype was seen many times. The CDR3 reads CASSLNNRGHNEQFF. CDR3 sequence (DNA): TGTGCCAGCAGCTTAAACAACAGGGGGCACAATGAGCAGTTCTTC. The J gene is TRBJ2-1, the V gene TRBV11-3, with 9 positions matching TRBD1. J was trimmed by 5 bases and V by 2 bases; bases with no gene match: 4. Per the germline V gene, CDR1 is SGHNT and CDR2 is YENEEA. The CDR3 length is 15 residues.

The sample holds many counts of this clonotype. The chain combines TRBV6-5 with TRBJ1-2; a weak D match, TRBD1 (6 bases). CDR1 is MNHEY, CDR2 SVGAGI, per germline. The germline V and J ends were trimmed by 2 bases and 5 bases, with 18 bases remaining between them. This CDR3 is built from 16 residues. CDR3 coding DNA: TGTGCCAGCAGTTACGCCCCGGGGGGGGGCAGGTATGGCTACACCTTC. Protein sequence: CASSYAPGGGRYGYTF.

In its sample, this clonotype was seen many times. This sequence joins TRBV12-3 or TRBV12-4 and TRBJ2-3, with TRBD1 matching over 10 bases. J lost 3 bases, V lost 7 bases, and 13 bases had no gene match. The CDR3 length is 17 residues. The CDR3 loop is CASTPLTGGAGTDTQYF. As DNA, the CDR3 is TGTGCCAGCACCCCATTGACAGGGGGCGCTGGGACAGATACGCAGTATTTT.

This clonotype has ten or more counts. The chain is built from TRBV3-1 and TRBJ2-3; a possible D gene is TRBD2 (5 bases). The CDR3 length is 12 residues. Germline lookup yields CDR1 LGHDT and CDR2 YNNKEL (reference sequence). With 1 base removed from V and 14 bases from J, the gap between germline ends came to 13 bases. The CDR3 DNA reads TGTGCCAGCAGCCAAGCGGACTCCTGGCGGTATTTT. This sequence encodes CASSQADSWRYF.

This clonotype appeared many times. The chain carries TRBV10-3 and TRBJ2-2, with a tentative D call TRBD2 (5 bases). Trimming shortened V by 3 bases and J by 7 bases, and 18 bases separated the two germline ends. CDR3 length: 16 residues. Germline CDR1 is ENHRY and CDR2 is SYGVKD. CDR3 region: CAISDRGGVRGGELFF. The DNA of the CDR3 is TGTGCCATCAGTGACCGAGGCGGCGTTCGGGGCGGGGAGCTGTTTTTT.

This clonotype was seen at least ten times. The V call is TRBV20-1, the J call TRBJ2-1; TRBD2 aligns across 11 bases. CDR1 and CDR2 (germline): DFQATT, SNEGSKA (reference sequence). There are 16 residues in the CDR3. The ends lost 0 bases at V and 5 bases at J; junction bases unmatched: 6. The DNA of the CDR3 is TGCAGTGCTAGAGATTTCCTAGCGGGAGGCAACAATGAGCAGTTCTTC. Translation gives CSARDFLAGGNNEQFF.

This clonotype has a handful of counts. This rearrangement joins TRBV7-2 to TRBJ2-3; D is uncertain. The germline V and J ends were trimmed by 0 bases and 2 bases, with 9 bases remaining between them. The CDR3 extends over 15 amino acids. Germline CDR1 SGHTA, CDR2 FQGNSA. Here the CDR3 DNA reads TGTGCCAGCAGCTTAGCCAGCGCGTTCACAGATACGCAGTATTTT. Protein: CASSLASAFTDTQYF.

This clonotype was seen at least ten times. The chain carries TRBV7-9 and TRBJ2-3, with 9 nucleotides matching TRBD1. The CDR3 extends over 14 amino acids. The V gene's germline CDR1 is SEHNR and CDR2 FQNEAQ (reference sequence). With V trimmed by 5 bases and J by 5 bases, 5 bases remained unmatched. CDR3 nucleotide sequence: TGTGCCAGCAGCCAACAGGGGGCGAAAGATACGCAGTATTTT. This sequence encodes CASSQQGAKDTQYF.

Note on this clonotype: A much larger clone lies a single base off, so this may be a read error. The chain couples TRBV7-3 to TRBJ2-3; D is tentatively TRBD1 or TRBD2 (5 bases each). The CDR3 has 15 residues. Trimming removed 3 bases from V and 4 bases from J, with 14 bases in between. Germline CDR1 reads SGHTA; CDR2 reads FQGTGA. The CDR3 DNA is TGTGCCAGCAGCTTGAGGGGTTCTGGCTCAGATACGCAGTATTTT. Translation: CASSLRGSGSDTQYF.

This clonotype was picked up a small number of times. J is TRBJ2-1 and V is TRBV18; 7 nucleotides match TRBD1. The V gene's germline CDR1 is KGHSH and CDR2 LQKENI. The CDR3 covers 15 residues. The ends lost 2 bases at V and 5 bases at J; junction bases unmatched: 6. In DNA form, the CDR3 reads TGTGCCAGCTCACCAAGGGGGCAGTTTAACAATGAGCAGTTCTTC. Residues: CASSPRGQFNNEQFF.

This clonotype has ten or more counts. This chain joins TRBV12-3 or TRBV12-4 and TRBJ2-1; D remains unclear. The V end lost 3 bases, the J end lost 4 bases, and 19 bases lay between the germline ends. The length of the CDR3 is 17 residues. CDR3 region: CASSFKGSGLVYNEQFF. CDR3 DNA: TGTGCCAGCAGTTTTAAGGGTTCCGGGTTGGTTTACAATGAGCAGTTCTTC.

This clonotype was recorded many times. J is TRBJ2-1 and V is TRBV24-1; no firm D call. The CDR3 runs to 14 residues. Germline CDR1 and CDR2: KGHDR and SFDVKD. The V gene lost 4 bases and the J gene lost 1 base, with 7 bases spanning the gap. The CDR3 coding sequence is TGTGCCACCAGTGACCTTATATCCTACAATGAGCAGTTCTTC. Protein sequence: CATSDLISYNEQFF.

This clonotype was counted ten times or more. The J gene is TRBJ2-7, the V gene TRBV29-1; D remains ambiguous. Germline V lookup: CDR1 SQVTM, CDR2 ANQGSEA. Trimming shortened V by 4 bases and J by 5 bases, and 9 bases separated the two germline ends. This CDR3 comprises 11 residues. This CDR3 reads CSVGRANEQYF. CDR3 in DNA: TGCAGCGTTGGTAGGGCTAACGAGCAGTACTTC.

This clonotype was seen ten or more times. The J gene is TRBJ2-3, the V gene TRBV7-2, with TRBD1 matching 8 bases. Germline lookup yields CDR1 SGHTA and CDR2 FQGNSA. J was trimmed by 0 bases and V by 3 bases; bases with no gene match: 2. The CDR3 contains 15 residues. The CDR3 nucleotides read TGTGCCAGCAGCTTGCAGGGGGCTAGCACAGATACGCAGTATTTT. Translating it yields CASSLQGASTDTQYF.

This clonotype has at least ten counts. The gene calls are TRBV12-3 or TRBV12-4 and TRBJ2-6, with TRBD2 matching over 8 bases. This CDR3 spans 17 amino acids. V gave up 8 bases and J gave up 1 base; unmatched junction bases: 10. CDR3 region: CASSAGGPLSGANVLTF. The CDR3 region has the DNA TGTGCCAGCTCGGCGGGGGGCCCTCTATCTGGGGCCAACGTCCTGACTTTC.

J is TRBJ2-7 and V is TRBV11-2; 7 nucleotides line up with TRBD2. The trim removed 1 base at V and 2 bases at J, leaving 11 bases unmatched. The CDR3 covers 17 residues. Germline loops: CDR1 SGHAT, CDR2 FQNNGV. The CDR3 is CASSLVPQREWAYEQYF. The DNA of the CDR3 is TGTGCCAGCAGCTTAGTTCCCCAGCGGGAATGGGCCTACGAGCAGTACTTC.